This T cell receptor beta chain was profiled in a study of cytomegalovirus exposure and HLA in healthy donors. The PCR had 60 Vbeta and 13 Jbeta primers. Profiling relied on immunoSEQ multiplex PCR, and the TCRdb table lists in-frame clones only, not all of them. The top ten clones hold 18% of a sample with about 38,000 clones, roughly 64% of them seen once. A remark on this clone: Its antigen is still unknown.

Germline V gene data show CDR1 as SGHNT and CDR2 as YENEEA. V was trimmed by 2 bases and J by 3 bases, leaving 11 bases between them. There are 14 residues in the CDR3. General study points: Apparent HLA restriction characterized most CMV-associated TCR beta chains in a later analysis.

The clonotype comes from a man aged 50 to 59 in good health and CMV-seropositive. The chain carries TRBV11-3 and TRBJ2-7, with a tentative D call TRBD1 (5 bases). Sequencing used PBMCs. The CDR3 bases are TGTGCCAGCAGCTTACAAGGGGTGGACTACGAGCAGTACTTC. It yields the protein CASSLQGVDYEQYF.